These 32 T cell receptor beta chains originate from one sample sequenced in a study of response to subunit inactivated influenza vaccine. A single record per CDR3 protein comes from TCRdb applying MiXCR to the RT-PCR reads. The sample contains 300,000 to 350,000 distinct CDR3 sequences, 22% of which appear only once. The specimen was PBMCs from blood, collected approximately 20 months after vaccination. The origin of the receptors is a man aged 45-69 years who received an inactivated influenza vaccine.

This clonotype occurred a few times. The chain couples TRBV4-1 to TRBJ1-1; 10 bases map to TRBD1. V shed 0 bases and J 0 bases; nucleotides not matched to a gene: 16. CDR1 is MGHRA, CDR2 YSYEKL, per germline. The CDR3 totals 21 residues. The CDR3 loop is CASSQESRDRGSGSVNTEAFF. The CDR3 DNA is TGCGCCAGCAGCCAAGAAAGCCGGGACAGGGGATCTGGTTCGGTGAACACTGAAGCTTTCTTT.

This clonotype came up a few times. The chain has TRBV15 and TRBJ1-5; TRBD1 might be the D (5 bases). Trimming removed 0 bases at V and 4 bases at J, with 16 bases between. Per germline, CDR1 LNHNV and CDR2 YYDKDF (reference sequence). CDR3 length: 17 residues. The CDR3 DNA reads TGTGCCACCAGCAGAGATCGTGGAGGGACGAGAAATCAGCCCCAGCATTTT. This gives the protein CATSRDRGGTRNQPQHF. The complete variable domain, with remaining parts taken from reference TRBV15 and TRBJ1-5, reads DAMVIQNPRYQVTQFGKPVTLSCSQTLNHNVMYWYQQKSSQAPKLLFHYYDKDFNNEADTPDNFQSRRPNTSFCFLDIRSPGLGDTAMYLCATSRDRGGTRNQPQHFGDGTRLSIL.

The chain links TRBV7-6 to TRBJ2-2, with D hard to call. Germline lookup yields CDR1 SGHVS and CDR2 FNYEAQ. Trimming left V 8 bases short and J 0 bases short, with 13 bases between. CDR3 size: 15 residues. In DNA form, the CDR3 reads TGTGCCAGCGCTATTTGGGAAACGAACACCGGGGAGCTGTTTTTT. Its protein is CASAIWETNTGELFF.

This clonotype was picked up a small number of times. This sequence joins TRBV29-1 and TRBJ1-3; D ambiguous. The CDR3 has 14 amino acids. V lost 7 bases, J lost 0 bases, and 13 bases lay in between. Germline loops: CDR1 SQVTM, CDR2 ANQGSEA. The chain's CDR3 is CSARTGSSGNTIYF. The CDR3, as DNA: TGCAGCGCAAGGACCGGCTCCTCTGGAAACACCATATATTTT.

J is TRBJ2-7 and V is TRBV20-1; D is perhaps TRBD1 or TRBD2 (5 bases each). The germline V gene encodes CDR1 DFQATT and CDR2 SNEGSKA (reference sequence). Trimming pared 5 bases from V and 1 base from J, leaving 12 bases between. The CDR3 loop spans 13 amino acids. CDR3 loop: CSAHRDGSYEQYF. CDR3 nucleotides: TGCAGTGCTCACCGGGACGGGTCCTACGAGCAGTACTTC.

The chain recombines TRBV6-2 or TRBV6-3 with TRBJ1-5, with D tentatively TRBD1 (6 bases). Trimming pared 2 bases from V and 7 bases from J, leaving 9 bases between. This CDR3 comprises 13 residues. Per the germline V gene, CDR1 is MNHEY and CDR2 is SVGEGT. CDR3 nucleotides: TGTGCCAGCAGTTACCCAACAGGGCAGCCCCAGCATTTT. It is translated as CASSYPTGQPQHF.

V and J are TRBV12-3 or TRBV12-4 and TRBJ2-5; D gene ambiguous. The CDR3 spans 15 residues. V lost 3 bases to trimming and J lost 5 bases, with 16 bases between them. The CDR3 reads CASSFSLGPGETQYF. In DNA, the CDR3 is TGTGCCAGCAGTTTTAGTTTAGGCCCCGGTGAGACCCAGTACTTC.

V gene TRBV5-1 combines with J gene TRBJ2-1, with 9 positions matching TRBD1. The CDR3 is 16 amino acids. J was trimmed by 2 bases and V by 4 bases; bases with no gene match: 7. CDR1 is SGHRS and CDR2 is YFSETQ in the germline V gene. In nucleotides, the CDR3 is TGCGCCAGCAGCCGTCCCGGGACAGGGACCTACAATGAGCAGTTCTTC. It yields the protein CASSRPGTGTYNEQFF.

The chain couples TRBV7-2 to TRBJ2-1; no reliable D call. This CDR3 region has 14 residues. V shed 3 bases and J shed 5 bases, with 11 bases lying between them. Germline-derived CDR1 and CDR2 are SGHTA and FQGNSA. Written as DNA, the CDR3 is TGTGCCAGCAGCTTGAGACGGCTAGACAATGAGCAGTTCTTC. Translating gives CASSLRRLDNEQFF.

This clonotype has more than one count but fewer than ten. DNA for the CDR3: TGCAGCGTTGAAAGCAGGGTCAACTATGGCTACACCTTC. This codes for CSVESRVNYGYTF. The chain has TRBV29-1 and TRBJ1-2; perhaps TRBD1 as D (5 bases). This CDR3 is built from 13 residues. V lost 2 bases and J lost 2, with 9 bases in between. Germline CDR1 and CDR2: SQVTM and ANQGSEA.

This clonotype has at least ten counts. This chain links TRBV7-9 with TRBJ1-2; 7 positions agree with TRBD1. The germline CDR1 and CDR2 sequences are SEHNR and FQNEAQ (reference sequence). The CDR3 runs 16 residues. V dropped 4 bases and J dropped 8; count of bases not matched to a gene: 16. The CDR3 protein is CASSSGQLLSGEGYTF. CDR3 in DNA: TGTGCCAGCAGCTCGGGACAGCTTTTAAGCGGAGAAGGCTACACCTTC.

This clonotype has a handful of counts. This chain connects TRBV10-3 to TRBJ1-4, with TRBD1 identical over 8 bases. The germline CDR1 and CDR2 sequences are ENHRY and SYGVKD. V shed 2 bases, J shed 8 bases, and the junction held 10 bases outside the gene matches. The CDR3 extends over 16 amino acids. In DNA, the CDR3 is TGTGCCATCAGTGAGAAACGGACAGGGTCTAGCGAAAAACTGTTTTTT. Its translation is CAISEKRTGSSEKLFF.

The chain uses TRBV12-3 or TRBV12-4 and TRBJ2-5, with D unclear. Trimming pared 4 bases from V and 2 bases from J, leaving 11 bases between. The CDR3 is 14 amino acids. The CDR3, as DNA: TGTGCCAGCAGTTCGGACGGAAAACAAGAGACCCAGTACTTC. Protein product: CASSSDGKQETQYF.

This clonotype has at least ten counts. V and J are TRBV29-1 and TRBJ1-2; 7 positions match TRBD1. CDR3 length: 11 amino acids. Germline values: CDR1 SQVTM, CDR2 ANQGSEA. Losses at the gene ends were 8 bases for V and 6 bases for J; bases not matched to a gene: 6. CDR3 residues: CSLGQVDGYTF. The CDR3 DNA is TGCAGCCTTGGACAGGTGGATGGCTACACCTTC.

This clonotype was seen a handful of times. The chain links TRBV5-6 to TRBJ1-5; D possibly corresponds to TRBD1 (5 bases). This CDR3 has 14 amino acids. Germline CDR1 reads SGHDT; CDR2 reads YYEEEE. Trimming left V 0 bases short and J 7 bases short, with 11 bases between. The CDR3 spells CASSLGGTGQPQHF. CDR3 bases: TGTGCCAGCAGCTTGGGAGGGACGGGACAGCCCCAGCATTTT. The full variable domain, in which reference TRBV5-6 and TRBJ1-5 provide the parts outside the CDR3, is DAGVTQSPTHLIKTRGQQVTLRCSPKSGHDTVSWYQQALGQGPQFIFQYYEEEERQRGNFPDRFSGHQFPNYSSELNVNALLLGDSALYLCASSLGGTGQPQHFGDGTRLSIL.

The CDR3 DNA sequence: TGCGCCAGCAGTCAGGGAAGGCTAGTCAATGAGCAGTTCTTC. Translating it yields CASSQGRLVNEQFF. The chain has TRBV23-1 and TRBJ2-1; D not certain. TRBV23-1 is an ORF; its function is uncertain. The CDR3 runs 14 residues. Trimming removed 3 bases from V and 6 bases from J, with 12 bases in between.

In its sample, this clonotype was seen a few times. V gene TRBV6-2 or TRBV6-3 combines with J gene TRBJ2-1; possible D gene TRBD2, 6 bases. The V gene lost 8 bases and the J gene lost 1 base, with 12 bases spanning the gap. The CDR3 has 14 amino acids. The germline V gene encodes CDR1 MNHEY and CDR2 SVGEGT. This CDR3 reads CASLPRGSYNEQFF. In DNA, the CDR3 is TGTGCCAGCCTCCCCCGGGGGTCCTACAATGAGCAGTTCTTC.

The genes are TRBV5-1 and TRBJ1-1; possibly TRBD1 for D (6 bases). Trimming took 0 bases from V and 0 from J, leaving 21 bases between them. Germline CDR1 SGHRS, CDR2 YFSETQ. This CDR3 is 19 amino acids long. The CDR3 sequence: CASSLGLGLKTGLNTEAFF. In nucleotides, the CDR3 is TGCGCCAGCAGCTTGGGATTGGGGCTAAAGACAGGACTGAACACTGAAGCTTTCTTT.

The genes are TRBV7-3 and TRBJ2-7; tentatively, D is TRBD2 (5 bases). There are 13 residues in the CDR3. Trimming took off 3 bases at V and 5 bases at J, with 11 bases between the two ends. Looked up from germline, CDR1 is SGHTA and CDR2 is FQGTGA. The CDR3: CASSFSGSHEQYF. CDR3 in DNA: TGTGCCAGCAGCTTTTCGGGGTCTCACGAGCAGTACTTC.

The V call is TRBV6-5, the J call TRBJ2-2; D remains unclear. Germline lookup yields CDR1 MNHEY and CDR2 SVGAGI. The CDR3 has 14 amino acids. Trimming took 5 bases from V and 5 from J, leaving 12 bases between them. CDR3 in amino acids: CASSNRFLTGELFF. The CDR3 coding sequence is TGTGCCAGCAGTAACAGATTTCTAACCGGGGAGCTGTTTTTT.

A few counts support this clonotype. This rearrangement joins TRBV6-1 to TRBJ2-1; a possible D gene is TRBD1 (6 bases). The CDR3 covers 17 residues. In germline, CDR1 is MNHNS, CDR2 SASEGT. Trimming stripped 6 bases from V and 0 bases from J, with 18 bases between. The DNA of the CDR3 is TGTGCCAGCAGCCCCACCGACAGGTCCGGCTCCTACAATGAGCAGTTCTTC. It specifies CASSPTDRSGSYNEQFF.

The chain links TRBV7-9 to TRBJ1-2; the D gene is possibly TRBD1 (5 bases). Trimming shortened V by 5 bases and J by 2 bases, and 9 bases separated the two germline ends. The CDR3 loop spans 13 amino acids. Germline values: CDR1 SEHNR, CDR2 FQNEAQ (reference sequence). The CDR3 DNA reads as TGTGCCAGCAGCGGGGCGGAGAACTATGGCTACACCTTC. As protein: CASSGAENYGYTF.

The chain carries TRBV7-6 and TRBJ2-7, with 7 bases that match TRBD2. Germline values: CDR1 SGHVS, CDR2 FNYEAQ. V gave up 4 bases and J gave up 2 bases; unmatched junction bases: 8. The CDR3 is 15 residues long. Here the CDR3 DNA reads TGTGCCAGCAGCTCAGTAGCGGGCTCCGCCTACGAGCAGTACTTC. Its protein product is CASSSVAGSAYEQYF.

This clonotype was observed a handful of times. This sequence joins TRBV6-5 and TRBJ1-2, with a weak D call TRBD1 (5 bases). The ends were cut back, 0 bases at V and 7 bases at J, with 9 bases in the middle. The CDR3 spans 13 residues. CDR1 and CDR2 from the germline V gene are MNHEY and SVGAGI. The CDR3 loop is CASSYSRAAGYTF. In DNA form, the CDR3 reads TGTGCCAGCAGTTACTCCAGGGCGGCTGGCTACACCTTC.

There are many counts of this clonotype. The V and J genes are TRBV20-1 and TRBJ1-5; D not certain. CDR1 is DFQATT, CDR2 SNEGSKA, per germline (reference sequence). V was pared by 6 bases and J by 6 bases, with 12 bases between. This CDR3 contains 12 residues. Here the CDR3 reads CSAVAPGQPQHF. CDR3 nucleotides: TGCAGTGCGGTGGCCCCAGGTCAGCCCCAGCATTTT.

This clonotype was detected only a few times. The genes are TRBV27 and TRBJ1-1; D gene uncertain. Trimming pared 4 bases from V and 3 bases from J, leaving 12 bases between. CDR1 MNHEY and CDR2 SMNVEV come from the germline V gene (reference sequence). The CDR3 is 14 amino acids. The CDR3 DNA reads TGTGCCAGCAGTTGGGTGATGGGCGACACTGAAGCTTTCTTT. Protein product: CASSWVMGDTEAFF.

This clonotype has just a few counts. The V gene is TRBV12-3 or TRBV12-4, the J gene TRBJ1-5; tentative D call: TRBD1 (5 bases). The CDR3 runs 13 residues. V was cut by 2 bases and J by 7 bases, with 9 bases left in between. DNA of the CDR3: TGTGCCAGCAGTTTAAAGGGGTTCCAGCCCCAGCATTTT. It specifies CASSLKGFQPQHF.

There are a few counts of this clonotype. The chain employs TRBV7-9 and TRBJ2-1; D uncertain. CDR1 is SEHNR, CDR2 FQNEAQ, per germline (reference sequence). The CDR3 loop spans 13 amino acids. Trimming cost V 7 bases and J 8 bases, with 15 bases left between them. The CDR3, as DNA: TGTGCCAGCACAACCCCTCCTACTTATGAGCAGTTCTTC. It yields the protein CASTTPPTYEQFF. Based on the CDR3 plus reference TRBV7-9 and TRBJ2-1, the full variable domain is DTGVSQNPRHKITKRGQNVTFRCDPISEHNRLYWYRQTLGQGPEFLTYFQNEAQLEKSRLLSDRFSAERPKGSFSTLEIQRTEQGDSAMYLCASTTPPTYEQFFGPGTRLTVL.

The sample holds a few counts of this clonotype. The V gene is TRBV19, the J gene TRBJ1-5; D ambiguous. Germline V gene sequence: CDR1 LNHDA, CDR2 SQIVND (reference sequence). The CDR3 consists of 20 residues. Between the trimmed V and J ends, which lost 1 base and 0 bases, there was a span of 22 bases. CDR3 protein: CASSIVRRGEIFTSNQPQHF. The CDR3 DNA is TGTGCCAGTAGTATAGTTCGTCGGGGAGAGATTTTCACTAGCAATCAGCCCCAGCATTTT.

Only a few counts were recorded for this clonotype. J is TRBJ2-2 and V is TRBV4-1, with D maybe TRBD1 (5 bases). Germline lookup yields CDR1 MGHRA and CDR2 YSYEKL. Trimming cost V 1 base and J 3 bases, with 12 bases left between them. CDR3 size: 16 residues. CDR3 sequence: CASSQVQGADTGELFF. DNA for the CDR3: TGCGCCAGCAGCCAAGTTCAAGGGGCGGACACCGGGGAGCTGTTTTTT.

This clonotype showed up many times. The chain uses TRBV5-1 and TRBJ1-1, with D possibly being TRBD1 (5 bases). The CDR3 covers 17 residues. With 6 bases removed from V and 0 bases from J, the gap between germline ends came to 21 bases. In germline, CDR1 is SGHRS, CDR2 YFSETQ. CDR3 loop: CASNNAAGMGMNTEAFF. The CDR3 DNA reads as TGCGCCAGCAACAATGCGGCAGGGATGGGGATGAACACTGAAGCTTTCTTT.

This sequence joins TRBV5-1 and TRBJ1-1; D not certain. CDR1 and CDR2 (germline): SGHRS, YFSETQ. Trimming removed 3 bases at V and 4 bases at J, with 16 bases between. The CDR3 loop spans 15 amino acids. CDR3 DNA sequence: TGCGCCAGCAGCTCGGATCCTCTGGGGAGCACTGAAGCTTTCTTT. Translating it yields CASSSDPLGSTEAFF.